This entry lists 12 T cell receptor beta chains sequenced from one sample in a study of neurological immune-mediated disorders (dated by TCRdb to 2018 to 2020). Receptor libraries were prepared by 5' RACE. The instrument was an Illumina HiSeq 2500. The public reads were quality trimmed at Q25 with fastp and then assembled into clones with MiXCR by TCRdb, keeping productive beta chains. Every entry covers one CDR3 protein and lists the most common genes and DNA from its rows. This sample lists about 30,000 distinct CDR3 sequences; roughly 16% were detected once. Of the sample, 4.5% to 5% falls within the top ten clones. The sample's time point label, in plain terms: technical triplicate 3. The sequenced material came from CD4+ T cells from blood. The receptors come from a female donor with HTLV-1-associated myelopathy (HAM/TSP).

This clonotype was picked up many times. The chain joins TRBV10-3 to TRBJ2-3; 7 bases fit TRBD2. Germline assignment: CDR1 ENHRY and CDR2 SYGVKD. Trimming at V came to 7 bases and at J to 1 base, leaving 2 bases not matched to a gene. The CDR3 totals 13 residues. The CDR3 sequence is CAINAGGTDTQYF. The CDR3 DNA follows: TGTGCCATCAATGCGGGGGGCACAGATACGCAGTATTTT.

This clonotype showed up just once. This could be a read error, since a much larger clone is one nucleotide away. The J gene is TRBJ2-1, the V gene TRBV18, with D unresolved. V shed 3 bases and J shed 3 bases, with 6 bases lying between them. In germline, CDR1 is KGHSH, CDR2 LQKENI. This CDR3 spans 13 amino acids. For the CDR3, the DNA is TGTGCCAGCTCACCCCTGCGCTACAATGAGCAGTTCTTC. Protein product: CASSPLRYNEQFF.

The gene calls are TRBV7-6 and TRBJ1-1, with D possibly TRBD1 on 6 matching bases. Trimming pared 1 base from V and 4 bases from J, leaving 10 bases between. The CDR3 covers 14 residues. The V gene's germline CDR1 is SGHVS and CDR2 FNYEAQ. CDR3 amino acids: CASSLVRGATEAFF. CDR3 DNA: TGTGCCAGCAGCTTAGTCCGGGGGGCCACTGAAGCTTTCTTT.

This clonotype showed up many times. This chain joins TRBV28 and TRBJ2-7; weak D call: TRBD1 (5 bases). This CDR3 contains 15 residues. Trimming removed 3 bases at V and 0 bases at J, with 12 bases between. The germline gives CDR1 MDHEN, CDR2 SYDVKM. DNA for the CDR3: TGTGCCAGCAGTTTGCTGGGGCCGATCTCCTACGAGCAGTACTTC. It specifies CASSLLGPISYEQYF. The full variable domain, completed using reference TRBV28 and TRBJ2-7, is DVKVTQSSRYLVKRTGEKVFLECVQDMDHENMFWYRQDPGLGLRLIYFSYDVKMKEKGDIPEGYSVSREKKERFSLILESASTNQTSMYLCASSLLGPISYEQYFGPGTRLTVT.

The sample holds many counts of this clonotype. The chain couples TRBV7-2 to TRBJ2-3; D possibly matches TRBD1 or TRBD2 (6 bases each). Germline V gives CDR1 SGHTA, CDR2 FQGNSA. The V end was cut by 2 bases, the J end by 6 bases, with 12 bases between. CDR3 size: 14 residues. As DNA, the CDR3 is TGTGCCAGCAGCTTAAAATCGGGGGCGGATACGCAGTATTTT. Translated, it gives CASSLKSGADTQYF. The full variable domain, completed using reference TRBV7-2 and TRBJ2-3, is GAGVSQSPSNKVTEKGKDVELRCDPISGHTALYWYRQSLGQGLEFLIYFQGNSAPDKSGLPSDRFSAERTGGSVSTLTIQRTQQEDSAVYLCASSLKSGADTQYFGPGTRLTVL.

The chain employs TRBV5-1 and TRBJ2-7, with D unresolved. Between the trimmed V and J ends, which lost 2 bases and 0 bases, there was a span of 12 bases. This CDR3 region has 15 residues. Germline V lookup: CDR1 SGHRS, CDR2 YFSETQ. The CDR3 coding sequence is TGCGCCAGCAGCTTTGGACCTCTGGCCTCCTACGAGCAGTACTTC. Its translation is CASSFGPLASYEQYF.

This clonotype was observed many times. The rearrangement uses TRBV28 and TRBJ2-7; perhaps TRBD2 as D (5 bases). CDR1 and CDR2 from the germline V gene are MDHEN and SYDVKM. V was trimmed by 6 bases and J by 8 bases, leaving 14 bases between them. The CDR3 has 12 amino acids. The CDR3 loop reads CASSQLARQQYF. As DNA, the CDR3 is TGTGCCAGCAGCCAATTAGCGCGCCAGCAGTACTTC. The full variable domain, rest sourced from reference TRBV28 and TRBJ2-7, is DVKVTQSSRYLVKRTGEKVFLECVQDMDHENMFWYRQDPGLGLRLIYFSYDVKMKEKGDIPEGYSVSREKKERFSLILESASTNQTSMYLCASSQLARQQYFGPGTRLTVT.

This clonotype is deemed medium-sized. V gene TRBV29-1 combines with J gene TRBJ1-2, with no clear D. Trimming removed 3 bases at V and 5 bases at J, with 19 bases between. CDR1 and CDR2 (germline): SQVTM, ANQGSEA. This CDR3 is 15 amino acids long. The CDR3 here is CSVETKRSGQYGYTF. The CDR3 DNA reads TGCAGCGTTGAGACAAAGCGTTCAGGCCAGTATGGCTACACCTTC. The full variable domain, in which reference TRBV29-1 and TRBJ1-2 provide the parts outside the CDR3, is SAVISQKPSRDICQRGTSLTIQCQVDSQVTMMFWYRQQPGQSLTLIATANQGSEATYESGFVIDKFPISRPNLTFSTLTVSNMSPEDSSIYLCSVETKRSGQYGYTFGSGTRLTVV.

This clonotype appeared many times. V is TRBV11-2 and J is TRBJ2-3; D is ambiguous. This CDR3 contains 13 residues. Germline CDR1 and CDR2: SGHAT and FQNNGV. V was pared by 5 bases and J by 0 bases, with 6 bases between. CDR3 region: CASSLPSTDTQYF. The CDR3 coding sequence is TGTGCCAGCAGCCTACCTAGCACAGATACGCAGTATTTT. The full variable domain, completed using reference TRBV11-2 and TRBJ2-3, is EAGVAQSPRYKIIEKRQSVAFWCNPISGHATLYWYQQILGQGPKLLIQFQNNGVVDDSQLPKDRFSAERLKGVDSTLKIQPAKLEDSAVYLCASSLPSTDTQYFGPGTRLTVL.

This clonotype was counted ten times or more. The chain combines TRBV18 with TRBJ2-5, with no clear D. V shed 0 bases and J shed 7 bases, with 12 bases lying between them. Germline-derived CDR1 and CDR2 are KGHSH and LQKENI. The CDR3 is made up of 14 amino acids. CDR3 amino acids: CASSPPRPESTQYF. The CDR3 region has the DNA TGTGCCAGCTCACCACCCCGACCCGAGTCGACCCAGTACTTC.

This clonotype was seen repeatedly, ten times or more. The chain links TRBV3-1 to TRBJ1-1, with 7 bases lining up with TRBD1. The germline gives CDR1 LGHDT, CDR2 YNNKEL (reference sequence). Germline trimming cut 4 bases from V and 4 bases from J; bases unmatched to any gene: 6. This CDR3 is 14 amino acids long. The CDR3 protein is CASSRQGGGTEAFF. CDR3 sequence (DNA): TGTGCCAGCAGCCGACAGGGAGGGGGCACTGAAGCTTTCTTT.

This clonotype was detected many times. This sequence joins TRBV2 and TRBJ2-7, with 10 bases lining up with TRBD1. The CDR3 runs to 16 residues. Germline CDR1 reads SNHLY; CDR2 reads FYNNEI. The J segment lost 3 bases and the V segment lost 7 bases, leaving 12 bases of the junction unmatched. CDR3 nucleotides: TGTGCCAGCAATGGGGTTGCCGGGACAGGGGTCTACGAGCAGTACTTC. Residues: CASNGVAGTGVYEQYF.